Listed here is a single T cell receptor beta chain. Its specificity is unknown. The sample belongs to a study of chemoradiotherapy in HPV16-positive cancers. General study results and limits: In HPV16-positive patients, HPV-responsive T-cell expansion tracked better recurrence-free survival.

Trimming pared 4 bases from V and 5 bases from J, leaving 10 bases between. CDR3 size: 13 residues. Profiled with immunoSEQ multiplex PCR; TCRdb holds only in-frame clones, not every one. The sample lists under 20,000 clones, more than 80% occurring once. The sample here was blood, taken from a patient who underwent chemoradiotherapy. The chain couples TRBV5-3 to TRBJ2-1; D might be TRBD1 or TRBD2, each matching 5 bases. TRBV5-3 is given ORF status, its function remaining uncertain. The source is a human donor with HPV-associated anogenital cancer. CDR3: CARSVGRNNEQFF. CDR3 DNA: TGTGCCAGAAGCGTGGGACGGAACAATGAGCAGTTCTTC.